One sample yielded the 17 T cell receptor beta chains listed below, sequenced in a study of siplizumab effects on memory and regulatory T cells. Generated by immunoSEQ multiplex PCR, the TCRdb table keeps only in-frame clones and is missing some. The profile covers roughly 82,000 clones, with over 80% appearing a single time and over 1.5% taken by the ten largest. The material sequenced was Tregs sorted from blood. These receptors all stem from a human donor in good health.

The V and J genes are TRBV7-2 and TRBJ2-5, with D perhaps TRBD1 or TRBD2 (7 bases each). V shed 0 bases and J shed 7 bases, with 21 bases lying between them. CDR3 length: 17 residues. CDR1 is SGHTA and CDR2 is FQGNSA in the germline V gene. CDR3 DNA sequence: TGTGCCAGCAGCTTAGCCCTCGGGGACAGCGGGGTGGGGACCCAGTACTTC. Its protein is CASSLALGDSGVGTQYF.

This clone has a handful of counts. The chain has TRBV18 and TRBJ1-2, with D unclear. CDR1 KGHSH and CDR2 LQKENI come from the germline V gene. The CDR3 spans 13 residues. Trimming removed 0 bases at V and 7 bases at J, with 9 bases between. In DNA form, the CDR3 reads TGTGCCAGCTCACCACCGGTCGCGGGTGGCTACACCTTC. It encodes CASSPPVAGGYTF.

J is TRBJ2-3 and V is TRBV11-1; D remains ambiguous. The CDR3 covers 12 residues. The germline CDR1 and CDR2 sequences are SGHAT and FQDESV (reference sequence). V was pared by 2 bases and J by 7 bases, with 7 bases between. CDR3 region: CASSLHAYTQYF. The CDR3 DNA reads as TGTGCCAGCAGCTTACACGCATATACGCAGTATTTT.

The chain couples TRBV7-9 to TRBJ2-2; D call uncertain. The ends were cut back, 3 bases at V and 10 bases at J, with 6 bases in the middle. CDR1 and CDR2 (germline): SEHNR, FQNEAQ (reference sequence). The CDR3 is made up of 11 amino acids. The CDR3 DNA reads as TGTGCCAGCAGCTTTTTGGAGGAGCTGTTTTTT. This codes for CASSFLEELFF.

V is TRBV19 and J is TRBJ2-3, with no clear D. The CDR3 is made up of 13 amino acids. V lost 6 bases to trimming and J lost 5 bases, with 12 bases between them. CDR1 is LNHDA and CDR2 is SQIVND in the germline V gene (reference sequence). The chain's CDR3 is CASSPTSIDTQYF. The CDR3 nucleotides read TGTGCCAGTAGCCCCACATCAATAGATACGCAGTATTTT.

The chain links TRBV5-1 to TRBJ2-1; 8 bases are shared with TRBD1. The J segment lost 0 bases and the V segment lost 4 bases, leaving 3 bases of the junction unmatched. This CDR3 is built from 15 residues. Germline V CDR1 and CDR2: SGHRS, YFSETQ. In DNA, the CDR3 is TGCGCCAGCAGCAGACAGGGGCACTCCTACAATGAGCAGTTCTTC. Residues: CASSRQGHSYNEQFF.

The chain uses TRBV2 and TRBJ2-1; 7 bases line up with TRBD2. The CDR3 totals 13 residues. V lost 3 bases and J lost 10; bases outside the gene matches: 6. In germline, CDR1 is SNHLY, CDR2 FYNNEI. The CDR3 sequence is CASSEREGSEQFF. CDR3 nucleotides: TGTGCCAGCAGTGAGAGGGAGGGTAGCGAGCAGTTCTTC.

The V and J genes are TRBV7-2 and TRBJ2-7; a possible D gene is TRBD2 (5 bases). V lost 2 bases and J lost 2, with 10 bases in between. The CDR3 is made up of 14 amino acids. In germline, CDR1 is SGHTA, CDR2 FQGNSA. The chain's CDR3 is CASSLLAGPYEQYF. DNA of the CDR3: TGTGCCAGCAGCTTATTGGCGGGTCCCTACGAGCAGTACTTC.

The chain is built from TRBV21-1 and TRBJ1-3; the D call in the table, TRBD1, was not verified against the DNA. TRBV21-1 is assigned pseudogene status. The CDR3 totals 14 residues. CDR3 residues: CASPDRGSGNTIYF. The CDR3 DNA reads TGTGCCAGTCCGGACAGGGGCTCTGGAAACACCATATATTTT.

The rearrangement links TRBV2 to TRBJ1-2, with no clear D. V lost 8 bases to trimming and J lost 5 bases, with 15 bases between them. The CDR3 is made up of 13 amino acids. Looked up from germline, CDR1 is SNHLY and CDR2 is FYNNEI. The CDR3 sequence is CASVWSSEYGYTF. The CDR3 nucleotides read TGTGCCAGCGTGTGGAGCAGCGAGTATGGCTACACCTTC.

This clone turned up a few times. The rearrangement links TRBV11-2 to TRBJ1-1; 9 positions agree with TRBD1. Per germline, CDR1 SGHAT and CDR2 FQNNGV. V was pared by 7 bases and J by 4 bases, with 10 bases of the junction left unmatched. This CDR3 is 15 amino acids long. The CDR3 nucleotides are TGTGCCAGCAATCTGGACAGGGGATTTGGCACTGAAGCTTTCTTT. Its translation: CASNLDRGFGTEAFF.

This clone appeared a few times. This chain connects TRBV9 to TRBJ2-5; TRBD2 matches at 10 bases. The CDR3 sequence is 15 residues long. Trimming cost V 4 bases and J 2 bases; bases outside gene matches: 5. Germline V lookup: CDR1 SGDLS, CDR2 YYNGEE. Here the CDR3 reads CASSFSGGHQETQYF. CDR3 coding DNA: TGTGCCAGCAGCTTTAGCGGGGGGCATCAAGAGACCCAGTACTTC.

The chain links TRBV9 to TRBJ2-3; D gene ambiguous. V was shortened by 3 bases and J by 0 bases, with 17 bases between the two germline ends. Germline V lookup: CDR1 SGDLS, CDR2 YYNGEE. The CDR3 spans 17 residues. In DNA, the CDR3 is TGTGCCAGCAGCGGCCACGCGACGACGAAGAGCACAGATACGCAGTATTTT. Encoded protein: CASSGHATTKSTDTQYF.

The rearrangement joins TRBV7-3 to TRBJ1-1, with no clear D. This CDR3 is built from 13 residues. V lost 2 bases and J 3 bases, leaving 7 bases between the germline ends. Germline values: CDR1 SGHTA, CDR2 FQGTGA. The CDR3 loop reads CASSLLQDTEAFF. The CDR3 DNA reads as TGTGCCAGCAGCTTATTGCAAGACACTGAAGCTTTCTTT. Variable domain in full (rest from reference TRBV7-3 and TRBJ1-1): GAGVSQTPSNKVTEKGKYVELRCDPISGHTALYWYRQSLGQGPEFLIYFQGTGAADDSGLPNDRFFAVRPEGSVSTLKIQRTERGDSAVYLCASSLLQDTEAFFGQGTRLTVV.

This clone came up a few times. This chain connects TRBV4-1 to TRBJ1-1; TRBD1 is a possible D gene (5 bases). The germline CDR1 and CDR2 sequences are MGHRA and YSYEKL. Trimming took off 3 bases at V and 10 bases at J, with 15 bases between the two ends. The CDR3 consists of 13 residues. In DNA form, the CDR3 reads TGCGCCAGCAGCCATCCTGGGGCTACGTTAGCTTTCTTT. Its protein product is CASSHPGATLAFF.

This clone was observed a single time. The CDR3 DNA reads TGTGCCAGCAGCCAACTTGGCCGGGGGCAGTACGAGCAGTACTTC. It codes for CASSQLGRGQYEQYF. The chain employs TRBV4-2 and TRBJ2-7; either TRBD1 or TRBD2 may fit D (6 bases each). V was shortened by 2 bases and J by 4 bases, with 15 bases between the two germline ends. The CDR3 has 15 amino acids. Per germline, CDR1 LGHNA and CDR2 YNFKEQ.

The chain carries TRBV6-5 and TRBJ1-1; TRBD1 agrees at 10 bases. Germline V gene sequence: CDR1 MNHEY, CDR2 SVGAGI. The CDR3 length is 13 residues. The V gene end was trimmed by 10 bases and the J gene end by 1 base; junction bases not matched to a gene: 3. The CDR3: CATGDRGNTEAFF. The CDR3 region has the DNA TGTGCCACCGGGGACAGGGGGAACACTGAAGCTTTCTTT.